The clone carrying this T cell receptor beta chain was detected once. The antigen remains unidentified. These data originate in a study of breast tumors, draining lymph nodes, adjacent tissues. Points from the study as a whole: The data were judged consistent with most tumor T cells coming from lymph node and expanding in tumor.

Germline assignment: CDR1 SNHLY and CDR2 FYNNEI. The CDR3 runs to 15 residues. V was clipped by 6 bases and J by 2 bases; unmatched bases: 2. TCRdb re-called the multiplex PCR reads through MiXCR, storing one row per CDR3 protein. This table has about 22,000 distinct CDR3 sequences, around three fifths appearing once. This chain joins TRBV2 and TRBJ2-6; 9 nucleotides align to TRBD1. Material for sequencing was tumor-adjacent breast tissue. The sequence derives from a female donor with breast cancer. Some clones in this sample may be carry-over from other donors' samples. CDR3 DNA sequence: TGTGCCAGCAGACGGACAGGGGCTGGGGCCAACGTCCTGACTTTC. Translated, it gives CASRRTGAGANVLTF.